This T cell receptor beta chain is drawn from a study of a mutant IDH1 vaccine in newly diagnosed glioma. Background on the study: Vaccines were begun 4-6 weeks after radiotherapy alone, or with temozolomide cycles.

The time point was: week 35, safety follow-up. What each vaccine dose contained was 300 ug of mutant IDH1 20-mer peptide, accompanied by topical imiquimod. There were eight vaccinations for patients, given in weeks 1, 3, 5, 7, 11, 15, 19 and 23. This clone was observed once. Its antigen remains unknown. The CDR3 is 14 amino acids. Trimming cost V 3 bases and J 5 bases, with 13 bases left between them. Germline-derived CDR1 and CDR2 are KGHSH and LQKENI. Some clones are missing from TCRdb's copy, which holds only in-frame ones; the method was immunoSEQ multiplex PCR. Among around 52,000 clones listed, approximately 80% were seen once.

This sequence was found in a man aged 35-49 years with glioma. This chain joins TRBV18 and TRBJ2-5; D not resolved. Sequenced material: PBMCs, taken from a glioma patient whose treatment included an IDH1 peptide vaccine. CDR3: CASSPSPRIETQYF. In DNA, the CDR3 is TGTGCCAGCTCACCCTCCCCTAGAATTGAGACCCAGTACTTC.